This T cell receptor beta chain was sequenced in a study of neurological immune-mediated disorders. The study, taken as a whole, reports: One cluster of related CDR3 sequences contained, by phylogenetic grouping, the repertoires of 18 of 34 multiple sclerosis patients and formed a possible signature.

A note on this clonotype: Its antigen remains unidentified.

2 million unsorted PBMCs were stored in RNAlater at -80 °C before RNA extraction. The cDNA was synthesized by means of template-switch 5'RACE, which was carried out with 10-nucleotide random UMIs. TCRdb re-called the 5' RACE reads through MiXCR, storing one row per CDR3 protein. The sample comprises roughly 27,000 distinct CDR3 sequences, less than 2.5% of which are singletons, and roughly 2% rests with the top ten. The V end was cut by 1 base, the J end by 11 bases, with 18 bases between. The CDR3 has 14 residues. CDR1 and CDR2 from the germline V gene are SQVTM and ANQGSEA. The sample taken for sequencing was PBMCs. This clonotype was obtained from a woman in her forties or fifties with multiple sclerosis. The chain uses TRBV29-1 and TRBJ1-5, with a possible D match to TRBD1 (5 bases). In DNA, the CDR3 is TGCAGCGTTGAAGGAGGGACGGGTGGAGGGGCCCAGCATTTT. It encodes CSVEGGTGGGAQHF.